Reported below is one TCR beta chain. This CDR3 is built from 14 residues. The germline V gene encodes CDR1 SGDLS and CDR2 YYNGEE. These data come from a study of blood T cells in healthy people across ages. Alongside a J-beta primer mix, a sample-barcoded 5' primer served in a second PCR lasting 7 to 11 cycles. A single record per CDR3 protein comes from TCRdb applying MiXCR to the 5' RACE reads. The sample lists about 900,000 distinct CDR3 sequences, approximately 59% seen once, with approximately 30% in the top ten. Sequencing used blood. V is TRBV9 and J is TRBJ1-1; weak D call: TRBD1 (6 bases). The sequence came from a young man in good health. The CDR3 protein is CISSVTGPNTEAFF. CDR3 DNA sequence: TGTATCAGCAGCGTTACAGGGCCGAACACTGAAGCTTTCTTT.